The next 23 T cell receptor beta chains were all read from a single sample in a study of beta chain features in type 1 diabetes. All of the isolated RNA was reverse transcribed, so expressed TCRB transcripts were sequenced. Method: immunoSEQ multiplex PCR; TCRdb's copy keeps in-frame clones and lacks some. Of about 140,000 clones in the sample, roughly 7.2% were seen once. Specimen: central memory CD4+ T cells from blood. The receptors come from a woman in her 30s in good health.

This chain links TRBV5-1 with TRBJ2-7; 10 bases match TRBD2. This CDR3 contains 15 residues. Germline CDR1 is SGHRS and CDR2 is YFSETQ. Trimming cost V 3 bases and J 5 bases; bases outside gene matches: 8. CDR3 residues: CASSSLTSGPDEQYF. The DNA for the CDR3 is TGCGCCAGCAGCTCCTTGACTAGCGGGCCAGACGAGCAGTACTTC.

In this sample, this clone turned up a few times. The rearrangement uses TRBV1 and TRBJ2-3; TRBD2, the table's D call, was not compared with the DNA. TRBV1 is a known pseudogene. The CDR3 has 21 residues. CDR3 amino acids: CTSRQGPPAPRLDGPTDTQYF. As DNA, the CDR3 is TGCACCAGCAGACAAGGGCCACCCGCCCCCAGACTAGACGGACCAACAGATACGCAGTATTTT.

This chain connects TRBV18 to TRBJ2-1; tentative D call: TRBD2 (6 bases). The CDR3 spans 14 residues. CDR1 and CDR2 (germline): KGHSH, LQKENI. V was shortened by 3 bases and J by 5 bases, with 11 bases between the two germline ends. The CDR3 sequence is CASSPWTINNEQFF. Here the CDR3 DNA reads TGTGCCAGCTCACCCTGGACTATAAACAATGAGCAGTTCTTC.

At least ten counts were recorded for this clone. The J gene is TRBJ2-7, the V gene TRBV11-1, with TRBD1 matching over 7 bases. This CDR3 region has 11 residues. CDR1 SGHAT and CDR2 FQDESV come from the germline V gene (reference sequence). The V gene end was trimmed by 2 bases and the J gene end by 9 bases; junction bases not matched to a gene: 1. Here the CDR3 reads CASSLRDRQYF. As DNA, the CDR3 is TGTGCCAGCAGCTTACGGGACAGGCAGTACTTC.

This clone turned up a few times. The CDR3 region is CASSLQRDTDTQYF. CDR3 nucleotide sequence: TGTGCCAGCAGCCTCCAGCGGGACACAGATACGCAGTATTTT. This chain uses TRBV7-2 with TRBJ2-3; 7 bases fit TRBD2. J was trimmed by 2 bases and V by 5 bases; bases with no gene match: 4. Germline V gives CDR1 SGHTA, CDR2 FQGNSA. The CDR3 length is 14 residues.

V and J are TRBV4-2 and TRBJ2-5; TRBD2 matches 9 bases. With V trimmed by 0 bases and J by 7 bases, 12 bases remained unmatched. The CDR3 length is 17 residues. From germline, CDR1 is LGHNA and CDR2 YNFKEQ. The CDR3 region is CASSQDALAGGKGTQYF. CDR3 nucleotides: TGTGCCAGCAGCCAAGATGCACTAGCGGGCGGTAAGGGGACCCAGTACTTC.

This clone was seen a handful of times. V gene TRBV7-9 combines with J gene TRBJ2-5, with 7 positions matching TRBD2. The CDR3 is made up of 13 amino acids. V dropped 7 bases and J dropped 5; count of bases not matched to a gene: 7. CDR1 and CDR2 from the germline V gene are SEHNR and FQNEAQ (reference sequence). The chain's CDR3 is CASTWGGTETQYF. The CDR3 region has the DNA TGTGCCAGCACCTGGGGAGGGACGGAGACCCAGTACTTC.

This sequence joins TRBV4-2 and TRBJ1-1, with D hard to call. V was clipped by 0 bases and J by 2 bases, with 10 bases between them. Per germline, CDR1 LGHNA and CDR2 YNFKEQ. The CDR3 is 15 residues long. The CDR3 region is CASSQDHAGNTEAFF. In DNA, the CDR3 is TGTGCCAGCAGCCAAGATCATGCGGGAAACACTGAAGCTTTCTTT.

The chain's CDR3 is CASSFPGGVSNQPQHF. As DNA, the CDR3 is TGTGCCAGCAGTTTCCCGGGAGGGGTGAGCAATCAGCCCCAGCATTTT. V and J are TRBV6-5 and TRBJ1-5; TRBD1 might be the D (5 bases). V dropped 4 bases and J dropped 1 base, with 14 bases sitting between them. CDR3 size: 16 residues. The germline V gene encodes CDR1 MNHEY and CDR2 SVGAGI.

The chain combines TRBV5-5 with TRBJ1-2, with D unclear. The length of the CDR3 is 15 residues. Germline V gene data show CDR1 as SGHKS and CDR2 as YYEKEE (reference sequence). V was clipped by 4 bases and J by 3 bases, with 16 bases between them. Here the CDR3 reads CASSLGTLRDYGYTF. The CDR3 coding sequence is TGTGCCAGCAGCCTTGGAACCCTGCGGGACTATGGCTACACCTTC. The complete variable domain, with remaining parts taken from reference TRBV5-5 and TRBJ1-2, reads DAGVTQSPTHLIKTRGQQVTLRCSPISGHKSVSWYQQVLGQGPQFIFQYYEKEERGRGNFPDRFSARQFPNYSSELNVNALLLGDSALYLCASSLGTLRDYGYTFGSGTRLTVV.

The CDR3 sequence: CAWSTPGGGNNEKLFF. The CDR3 nucleotides read TGTGCCTGGAGCACCCCTGGGGGGGGGAATAATGAAAAACTGTTTTTT. The chain employs TRBV30 and TRBJ1-4; a possible D gene is TRBD1 (5 bases). The CDR3 covers 16 residues. Germline CDR1 reads GTSNPN; CDR2 reads SVGIG (reference sequence). V lost 3 bases and J lost 4, with 18 bases in between.

The V gene is TRBV29-1, the J gene TRBJ1-2; TRBD1 matches 9 bases. The length of the CDR3 is 14 residues. The V gene's germline CDR1 is SQVTM and CDR2 ANQGSEA. V was pared by 3 bases and J by 2 bases, with 4 bases of the junction left unmatched. Here the CDR3 reads CSVESDRGNYGYTF. The CDR3 DNA sequence: TGCAGCGTTGAGTCGGACAGGGGCAACTATGGCTACACCTTC. Full variable domain (remainder filled in from reference TRBV29-1 and TRBJ1-2): SAVISQKPSRDICQRGTSLTIQCQVDSQVTMMFWYRQQPGQSLTLIATANQGSEATYESGFVIDKFPISRPNLTFSTLTVSNMSPEDSSIYLCSVESDRGNYGYTFGSGTRLTVV.

This clone has more than one count but fewer than ten. The J gene is TRBJ2-1, the V gene TRBV19; D perhaps matches TRBD2 (6 bases). The CDR3 consists of 15 residues. V gave up 7 bases and J gave up 5 bases, with 18 bases separating them. Germline V gene data show CDR1 as LNHDA and CDR2 as SQIVND (reference sequence). Here the CDR3 reads CASTLGDSDDNEQFF. In nucleotides, the CDR3 is TGTGCCAGTACCCTAGGGGACTCCGATGACAATGAGCAGTTCTTC. Using reference TRBV19 and TRBJ2-1 for the parts outside the CDR3, the full variable domain is DGGITQSPKYLFRKEGQNVTLSCEQNLNHDAMYWYRQDPGQGLRLIYYSQIVNDFQKGDIAEGYSVSREKKESFPLTVTSAQKNPTAFYLCASTLGDSDDNEQFFGPGTRLTVL.

This clone was seen a handful of times. This sample includes further DNA sequences coding for the same CDR3. This chain links TRBV18 with TRBJ2-5, with 10 bases that match TRBD1. V dropped 3 bases and J dropped 5; count of bases not matched to a gene: 0. This CDR3 has 13 residues. Germline assignment: CDR1 KGHSH and CDR2 LQKENI. Written as DNA, the CDR3 is TGTGCCAGCTCACCGGGACAGGGGGAGACCCAGTACTTC. Protein: CASSPGQGETQYF.

The genes are TRBV7-2 and TRBJ2-1; D gene unclear. There are 15 residues in the CDR3. Germline assignment: CDR1 SGHTA and CDR2 FQGNSA. V gave up 4 bases and J gave up 2 bases, with 12 bases separating them. CDR3 in amino acids: CASSYLRATYNEQFF. Written as DNA, the CDR3 is TGTGCCAGCAGCTACCTCAGAGCGACCTACAATGAGCAGTTCTTC. The whole variable domain, remainder taken from reference TRBV7-2 and TRBJ2-1, is GAGVSQSPSNKVTEKGKDVELRCDPISGHTALYWYRQSLGQGLEFLIYFQGNSAPDKSGLPSDRFSAERTGGSVSTLTIQRTQQEDSAVYLCASSYLRATYNEQFFGPGTRLTVL.

This clone has a handful of counts. Other DNA sequences in the sample encode the same CDR3. The chain links TRBV7-2 to TRBJ2-5, with D possibly matching TRBD2 (6 bases). The CDR3 covers 13 residues. Germline loops: CDR1 SGHTA, CDR2 FQGNSA. V was pared by 2 bases and J by 5 bases, with 9 bases between. CDR3 nucleotide sequence: TGTGCCAGCAGCTTACGGGGGAGGGAGACCCAGTACTTC. Encoded protein: CASSLRGRETQYF.

This clone appeared many times. The rearrangement joins TRBV28 to TRBJ2-7, with a weak D call TRBD1 (7 bases). The CDR3 is 13 amino acids. Germline V lookup: CDR1 MDHEN, CDR2 SYDVKM. Trimming pared 2 bases from V and 6 bases from J, leaving 11 bases between. The CDR3 loop is CASSLGGGGEQYF. For the CDR3, the DNA is TGTGCCAGCAGTTTAGGAGGGGGCGGCGAGCAGTACTTC.

The CDR3 here is CASSRLAGVREQYF. The DNA for the CDR3 is TGTGCCAGCTCGCGACTAGCGGGAGTACGCGAGCAGTACTTC. V and J are TRBV18 and TRBJ2-7; 12 bases map to TRBD2. Trimming cost V 6 bases and J 6 bases; bases outside gene matches: 6. The germline gives CDR1 KGHSH, CDR2 LQKENI. The CDR3 loop spans 14 amino acids.

The chain carries TRBV30 and TRBJ2-3; TRBD2 agrees at 8 bases. This CDR3 spans 15 amino acids. Per germline, CDR1 GTSNPN and CDR2 SVGIG (reference sequence). J gave up 4 bases and V 0 bases, and 6 bases lay outside the gene matches. The CDR3 loop is CAWSVPLGLADTQYF. Written as DNA, the CDR3 is TGTGCCTGGAGTGTACCTCTGGGACTAGCAGATACGCAGTATTTT.

This clone was seen more than once but under ten times. CDR3 bases: TGTGCCAGCAGCTTCGGAGGAGGCGCTTATGAAAAACTGTTTTTT. Its translation is CASSFGGGAYEKLFF. The rearrangement joins TRBV7-6 to TRBJ1-4, with D uncertain. This CDR3 spans 15 amino acids. Per germline, CDR1 SGHVS and CDR2 FNYEAQ. Between the trimmed V and J ends, which lost 3 bases and 6 bases, there was a span of 14 bases. Variable domain in full (rest from reference TRBV7-6 and TRBJ1-4): GAGVSQSPRYKVTKRGQDVALRCDPISGHVSLYWYRQALGQGPEFLTYFNYEAQQDKSGLPNDRFSAERPEGSISTLTIQRTEQRDSAMYRCASSFGGGAYEKLFFGSGTQLSVL.

In this sample, this clone turned up a few times. This CDR3 is CASSRGQGRQETQYF. DNA for the CDR3: TGTGCCAGCAGTAGGGGACAGGGGCGGCAAGAGACCCAGTACTTC. The V gene is TRBV7-3, the J gene TRBJ2-5, with 10 bases that match TRBD1. Germline assignment: CDR1 SGHTA and CDR2 FQGTGA. The CDR3 extends over 15 amino acids. Germline trimming cut 6 bases from V and 2 bases from J; bases unmatched to any gene: 6.

The chain combines TRBV5-4 with TRBJ2-1, with 8 bases that match TRBD2. This CDR3 has 19 residues. The germline V gene has CDR1 SGHNT and CDR2 YYREEE (reference sequence). J was trimmed by 4 bases and V by 4 bases; bases with no gene match: 19. CDR3 amino acids: CASSPGGAASQTQYNEQFF. The CDR3 nucleotides are TGTGCCAGCAGCCCGGGGGGGGCGGCTAGTCAGACTCAATACAATGAGCAGTTCTTC. Drawing the rest from reference TRBV5-4 and TRBJ2-1, the complete variable domain is ETGVTQSPTHLIKTRGQQVTLRCSSQSGHNTVSWYQQALGQGPQFIFQYYREEENGRGNFPPRFSGLQFPNYSSELNVNALELDDSALYLCASSPGGAASQTQYNEQFFGPGTRLTVL.

This clone was recorded many times. The rearrangement uses TRBV13 and TRBJ2-7; TRBD1 matches at 10 bases. This CDR3 is 14 amino acids long. J was trimmed by 3 bases and V by 5 bases; bases with no gene match: 4. Germline V gene lookup returns CDR1 PRHDT and CDR2 FYEKMQ (reference sequence). The DNA of the CDR3 is TGTGCCAGCAGCAGACAGGGGGCTTTCTACGAGCAGTACTTC. It translates to CASSRQGAFYEQYF.